This T cell receptor (beta chain) derives from a study of early stage breast cancer tumors. Study-wide context: ER+/PR+/HER2- status applied to about 70% of the 16 invasive breast tumors. Among roughly twelve ER+/PR+/HER2- tumors, eight were ductal, four lobular. The study's findings and limits: Tumors had roughly 2.5-fold higher T cell density and higher clonality than adjacent normal breast tissue. Blood repertoires resembled normal breast more than tumor.

The table came from immunoSEQ multiplex PCR; TCRdb's copy has only in-frame clones and leaves some out. The sample yields 25,000 to 30,000 clones, 50% to 75% seen once. J lost 10 bases, V lost 1 base, and 3 bases had no gene match. Per the germline V gene, CDR1 is SGHTA and CDR2 is FQGNSA. This CDR3 region has 12 residues. On this clone itself: What it recognizes is unknown.

Sequencing input: breast tumor tissue. The genes are TRBV7-2 and TRBJ2-7; 8 bases match TRBD1. This sequence originates from a person between 45 and 65 years old with breast cancer. The CDR3 loop is CASSLEQGGQYF. CDR3 nucleotide sequence: TGTGCCAGCAGCTTAGAACAGGGGGGCCAGTACTTC.